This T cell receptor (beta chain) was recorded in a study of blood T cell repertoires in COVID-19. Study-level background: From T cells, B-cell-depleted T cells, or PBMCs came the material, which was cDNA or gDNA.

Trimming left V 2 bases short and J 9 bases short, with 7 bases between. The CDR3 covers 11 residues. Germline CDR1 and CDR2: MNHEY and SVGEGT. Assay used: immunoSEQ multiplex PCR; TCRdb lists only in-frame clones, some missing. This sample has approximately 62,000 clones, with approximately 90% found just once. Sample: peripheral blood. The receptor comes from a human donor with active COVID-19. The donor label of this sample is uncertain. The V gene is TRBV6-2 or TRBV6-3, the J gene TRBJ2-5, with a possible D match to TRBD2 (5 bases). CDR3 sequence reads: CASSYAEAQYF. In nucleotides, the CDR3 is TGTGCCAGCAGTTACGCGGAGGCCCAGTACTTC.